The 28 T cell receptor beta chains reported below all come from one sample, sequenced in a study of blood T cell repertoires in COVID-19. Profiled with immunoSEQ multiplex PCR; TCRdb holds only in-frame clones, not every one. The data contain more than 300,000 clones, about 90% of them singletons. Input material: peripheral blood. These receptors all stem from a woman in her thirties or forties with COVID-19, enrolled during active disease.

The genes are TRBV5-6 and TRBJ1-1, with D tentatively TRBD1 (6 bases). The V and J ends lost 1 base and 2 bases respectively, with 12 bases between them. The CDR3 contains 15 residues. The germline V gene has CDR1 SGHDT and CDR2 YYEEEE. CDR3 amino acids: CASSLLSQGNTEAFF. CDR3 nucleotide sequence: TGTGCCAGCAGCTTGCTCTCACAGGGAAACACTGAAGCTTTCTTT.

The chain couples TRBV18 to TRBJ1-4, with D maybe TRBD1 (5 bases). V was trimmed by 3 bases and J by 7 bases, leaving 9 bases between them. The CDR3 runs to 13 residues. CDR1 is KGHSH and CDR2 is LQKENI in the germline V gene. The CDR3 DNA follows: TGTGCCAGCTCACCGGGGCAGATTGAAAAACTGTTTTTT. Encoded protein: CASSPGQIEKLFF.

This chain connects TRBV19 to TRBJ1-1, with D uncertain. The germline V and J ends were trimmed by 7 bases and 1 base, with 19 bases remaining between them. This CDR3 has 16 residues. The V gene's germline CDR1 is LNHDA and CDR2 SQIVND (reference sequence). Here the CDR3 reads CASTSILGGQNTEAFF. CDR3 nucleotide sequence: TGTGCCAGTACCTCGATCTTGGGAGGTCAGAACACTGAAGCTTTCTTT.

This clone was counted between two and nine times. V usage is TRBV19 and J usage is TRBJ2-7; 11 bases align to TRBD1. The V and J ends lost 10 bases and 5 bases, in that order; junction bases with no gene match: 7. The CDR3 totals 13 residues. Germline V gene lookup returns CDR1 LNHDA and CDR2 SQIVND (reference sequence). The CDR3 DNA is TGTGCCACGCGGGACAGGGGGATCGACGAGCAGTACTTC. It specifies CATRDRGIDEQYF.

CDR3 residues: CASSADRAPPEAFF. CDR3 sequence (DNA): TGTGCCAGCAGCGCGGACAGGGCGCCGCCTGAAGCTTTCTTT. The chain carries TRBV2 and TRBJ1-1; TRBD1 matches 8 bases. There are 14 residues in the CDR3. V dropped 6 bases and J dropped 6; count of bases not matched to a gene: 9. Germline-derived CDR1 and CDR2 are SNHLY and FYNNEI.

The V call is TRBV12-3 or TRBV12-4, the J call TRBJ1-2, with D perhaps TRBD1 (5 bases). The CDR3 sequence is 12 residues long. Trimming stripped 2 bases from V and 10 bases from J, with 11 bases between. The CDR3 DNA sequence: TGTGCCAGCAGTTTACAGGCAGGGTCCTACACCTTC. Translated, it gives CASSLQAGSYTF.

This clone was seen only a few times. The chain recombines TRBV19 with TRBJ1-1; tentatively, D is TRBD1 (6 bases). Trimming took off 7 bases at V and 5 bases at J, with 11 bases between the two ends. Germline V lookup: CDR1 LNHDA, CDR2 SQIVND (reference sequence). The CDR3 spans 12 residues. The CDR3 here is CASTDRFTEAFF. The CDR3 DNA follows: TGTGCCAGTACGGACAGATTTACTGAAGCTTTCTTT.

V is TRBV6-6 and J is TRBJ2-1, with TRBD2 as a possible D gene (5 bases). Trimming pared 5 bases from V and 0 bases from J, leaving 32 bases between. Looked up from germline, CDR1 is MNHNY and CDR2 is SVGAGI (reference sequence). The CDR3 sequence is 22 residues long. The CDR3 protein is CASSRPDPPRRENPSSYNEQFF. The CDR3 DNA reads TGTGCCAGCAGTCGACCTGATCCCCCGCGCCGGGAAAACCCTAGCTCCTACAATGAGCAGTTCTTC.

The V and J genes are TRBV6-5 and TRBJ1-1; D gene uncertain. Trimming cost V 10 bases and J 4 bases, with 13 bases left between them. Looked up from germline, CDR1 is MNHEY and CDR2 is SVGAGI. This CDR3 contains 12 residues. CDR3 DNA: TGTGCCACCCGGAGGGTGGGCACTGAAGCTTTCTTT. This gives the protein CATRRVGTEAFF.

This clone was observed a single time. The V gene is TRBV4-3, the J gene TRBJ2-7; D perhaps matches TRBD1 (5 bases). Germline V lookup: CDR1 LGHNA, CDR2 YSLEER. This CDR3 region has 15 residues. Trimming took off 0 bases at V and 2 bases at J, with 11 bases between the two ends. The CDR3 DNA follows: TGCGCCAGCAGCCAAGAGCGACAGCCGGCCTACGAGCAGTACTTC. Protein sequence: CASSQERQPAYEQYF.

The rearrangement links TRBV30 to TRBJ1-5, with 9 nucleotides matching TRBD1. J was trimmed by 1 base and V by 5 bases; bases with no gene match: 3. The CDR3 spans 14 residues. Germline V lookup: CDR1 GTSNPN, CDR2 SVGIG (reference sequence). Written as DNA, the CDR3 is TGTGCCTGGGGGACAGGGAGGAGCAATCAGCCCCAGCATTTT. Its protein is CAWGTGRSNQPQHF.

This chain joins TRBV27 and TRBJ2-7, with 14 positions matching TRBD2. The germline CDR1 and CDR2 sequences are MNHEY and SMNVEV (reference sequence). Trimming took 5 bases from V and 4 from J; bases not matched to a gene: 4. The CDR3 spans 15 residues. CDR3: CASSQTSGRGYEQYF. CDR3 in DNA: TGTGCCAGCAGTCAGACTAGCGGGAGGGGATACGAGCAGTACTTC.

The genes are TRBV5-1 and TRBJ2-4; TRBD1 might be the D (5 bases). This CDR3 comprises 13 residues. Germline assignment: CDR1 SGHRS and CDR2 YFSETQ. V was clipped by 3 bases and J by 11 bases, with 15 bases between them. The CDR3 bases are TGCGCCAGCAGCTCGACAGAGAGAGGTGTTCAGTACTTC. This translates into CASSSTERGVQYF.

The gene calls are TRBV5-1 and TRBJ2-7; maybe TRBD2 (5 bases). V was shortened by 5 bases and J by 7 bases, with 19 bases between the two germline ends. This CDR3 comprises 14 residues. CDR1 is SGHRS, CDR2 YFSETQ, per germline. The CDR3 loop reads CASREAVSMGEQYF. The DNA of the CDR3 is TGCGCCAGCAGGGAGGCAGTGTCAATGGGGGAGCAGTACTTC.

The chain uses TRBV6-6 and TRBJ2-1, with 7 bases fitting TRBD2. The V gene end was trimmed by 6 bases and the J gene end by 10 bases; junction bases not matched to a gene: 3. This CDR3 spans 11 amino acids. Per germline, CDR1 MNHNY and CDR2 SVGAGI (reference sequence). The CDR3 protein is CASSALAEQFF. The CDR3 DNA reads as TGTGCCAGCAGCGCACTAGCGGAGCAGTTCTTC.

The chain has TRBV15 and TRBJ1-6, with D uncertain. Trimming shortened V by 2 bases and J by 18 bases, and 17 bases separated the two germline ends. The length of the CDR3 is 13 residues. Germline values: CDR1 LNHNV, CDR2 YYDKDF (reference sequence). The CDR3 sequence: CATSRQEGLPTHF. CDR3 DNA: TGTGCCACCAGCAGACAGGAAGGACTTCCGACCCACTTT.

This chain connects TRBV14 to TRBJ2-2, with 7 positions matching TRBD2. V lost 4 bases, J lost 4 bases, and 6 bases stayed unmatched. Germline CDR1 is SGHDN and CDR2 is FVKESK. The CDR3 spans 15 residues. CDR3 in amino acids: CASSRTGGSTGELFF. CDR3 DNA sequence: TGTGCCAGCAGCCGAACGGGAGGAAGCACCGGGGAGCTGTTTTTT.

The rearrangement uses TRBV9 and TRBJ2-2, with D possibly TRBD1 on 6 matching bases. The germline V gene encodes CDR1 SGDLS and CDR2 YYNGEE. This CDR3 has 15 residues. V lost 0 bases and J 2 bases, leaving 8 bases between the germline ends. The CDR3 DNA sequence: TGTGCCAGCAGCGTAGACAGGGAAAACACCGGGGAGCTGTTTTTT. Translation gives CASSVDRENTGELFF.

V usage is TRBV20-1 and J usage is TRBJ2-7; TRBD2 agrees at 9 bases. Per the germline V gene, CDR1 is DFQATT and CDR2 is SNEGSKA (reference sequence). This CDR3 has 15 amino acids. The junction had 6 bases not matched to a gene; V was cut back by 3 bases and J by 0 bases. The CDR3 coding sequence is TGCAGTGCTAGTCGCGCGACTAGCGGCTCCTACGAGCAGTACTTC. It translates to CSASRATSGSYEQYF.

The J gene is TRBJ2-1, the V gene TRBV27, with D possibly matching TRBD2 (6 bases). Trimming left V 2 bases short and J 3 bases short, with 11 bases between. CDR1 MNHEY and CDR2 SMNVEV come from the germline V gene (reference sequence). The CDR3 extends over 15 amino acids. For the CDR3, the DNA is TGTGCCAGCAGTTTAGGGACTTCCCTCTACAATGAGCAGTTCTTC. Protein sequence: CASSLGTSLYNEQFF.

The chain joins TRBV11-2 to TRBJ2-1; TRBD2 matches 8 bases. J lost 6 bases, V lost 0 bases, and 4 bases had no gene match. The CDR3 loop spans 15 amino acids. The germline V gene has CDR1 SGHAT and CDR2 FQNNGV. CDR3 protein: CASSLDASGPNEQFF. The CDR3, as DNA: TGTGCCAGCAGCTTAGACGCTAGCGGGCCCAATGAGCAGTTCTTC.

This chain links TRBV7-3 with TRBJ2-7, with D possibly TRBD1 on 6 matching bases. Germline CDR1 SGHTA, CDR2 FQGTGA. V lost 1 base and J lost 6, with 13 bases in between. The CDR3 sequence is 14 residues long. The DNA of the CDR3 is TGTGCCAGCAGCTTAATGGCAGGGGATAGCGAGCAGTACTTC. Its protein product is CASSLMAGDSEQYF. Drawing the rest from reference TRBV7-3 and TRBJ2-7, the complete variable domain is GAGVSQTPSNKVTEKGKYVELRCDPISGHTALYWYRQSLGQGPEFLIYFQGTGAADDSGLPNDRFFAVRPEGSVSTLKIQRTERGDSAVYLCASSLMAGDSEQYFGPGTRLTVT.

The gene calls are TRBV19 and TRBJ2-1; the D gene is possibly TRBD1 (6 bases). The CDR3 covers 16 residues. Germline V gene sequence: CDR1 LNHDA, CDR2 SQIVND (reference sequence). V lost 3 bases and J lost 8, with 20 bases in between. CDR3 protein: CASSMSGTPNVDEQFF. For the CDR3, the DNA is TGTGCCAGTAGTATGTCGGGGACACCGAATGTGGATGAGCAGTTCTTC.

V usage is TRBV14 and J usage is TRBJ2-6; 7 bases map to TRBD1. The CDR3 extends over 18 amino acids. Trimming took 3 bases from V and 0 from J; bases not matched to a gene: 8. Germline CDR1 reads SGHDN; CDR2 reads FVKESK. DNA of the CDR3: TGTGCCAGCAGCCAGAGGCAGGGGGTTGTCTCTGGGGCCAACGTCCTGACTTTC. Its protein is CASSQRQGVVSGANVLTF.

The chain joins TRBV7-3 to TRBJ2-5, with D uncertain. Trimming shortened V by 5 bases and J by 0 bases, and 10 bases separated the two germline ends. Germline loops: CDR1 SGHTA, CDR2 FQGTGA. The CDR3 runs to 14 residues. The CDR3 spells CASSPNSYQETQYF. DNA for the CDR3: TGTGCCAGCAGCCCAAACTCCTACCAAGAGACCCAGTACTTC.

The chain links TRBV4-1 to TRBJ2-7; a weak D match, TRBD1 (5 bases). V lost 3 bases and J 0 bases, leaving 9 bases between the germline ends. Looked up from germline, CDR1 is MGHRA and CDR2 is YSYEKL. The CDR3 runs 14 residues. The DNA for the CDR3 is TGCGCCAGCAGCCATCTCAGGGACTCCTACGAGCAGTACTTC. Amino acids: CASSHLRDSYEQYF.

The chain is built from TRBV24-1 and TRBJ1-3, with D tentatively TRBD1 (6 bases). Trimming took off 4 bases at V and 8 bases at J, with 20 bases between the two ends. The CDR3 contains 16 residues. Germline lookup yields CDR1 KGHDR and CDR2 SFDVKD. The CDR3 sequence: CATSDGYAGGADTIYF. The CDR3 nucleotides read TGTGCCACCAGTGACGGGTATGCGGGGGGCGCAGACACCATATATTTT.

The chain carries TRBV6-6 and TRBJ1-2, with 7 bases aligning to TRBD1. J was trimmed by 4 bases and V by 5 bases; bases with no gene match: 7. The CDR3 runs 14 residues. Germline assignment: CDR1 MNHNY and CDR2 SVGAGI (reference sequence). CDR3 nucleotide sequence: TGTGCCAGCAGTCCCGGGACAGCTTTCTATGGCTACACCTTC. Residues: CASSPGTAFYGYTF.